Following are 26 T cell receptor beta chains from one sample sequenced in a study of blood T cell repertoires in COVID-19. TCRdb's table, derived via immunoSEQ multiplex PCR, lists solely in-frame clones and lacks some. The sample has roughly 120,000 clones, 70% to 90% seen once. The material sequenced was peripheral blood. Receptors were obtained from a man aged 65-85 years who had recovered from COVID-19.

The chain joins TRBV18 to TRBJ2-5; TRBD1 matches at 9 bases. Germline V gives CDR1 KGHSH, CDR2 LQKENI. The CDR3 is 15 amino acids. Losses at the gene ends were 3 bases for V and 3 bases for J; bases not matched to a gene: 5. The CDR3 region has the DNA TGTGCCAGCTCACCTAGGACAGGGGAAGAAGAGACCCAGTACTTC. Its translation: CASSPRTGEEETQYF.

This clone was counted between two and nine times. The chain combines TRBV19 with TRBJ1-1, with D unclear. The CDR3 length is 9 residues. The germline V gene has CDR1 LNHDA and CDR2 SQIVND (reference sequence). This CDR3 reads CGSGTEAFF. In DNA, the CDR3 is TGTGGGAGTGGAACTGAAGCTTTCTTT. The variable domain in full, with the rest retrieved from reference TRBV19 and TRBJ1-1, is DGGITQSPKYLFRKEGQNVTLSCEQNLNHDAMYWYRQDPGQGLRLIYYSQIVNDFQKGDIAEGYSVSREKKESFPLTVTSAQKNPTAFYLCGSGTEAFFGQGTRLTVV.

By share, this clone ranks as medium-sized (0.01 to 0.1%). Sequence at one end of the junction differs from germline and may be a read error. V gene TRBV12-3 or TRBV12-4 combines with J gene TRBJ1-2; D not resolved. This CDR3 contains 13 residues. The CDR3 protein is CASSLGGWRASSF. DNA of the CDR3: TGTGCCAGCAGTTTAGGAGGATGGCGGGCATCCTCCTTC.

In DNA form, the CDR3 reads TGTGCCAGCAGCTTAGGGACAGGGGGTTTTACCACCTCCTACGAGCAGTACTTC. Translation gives CASSLGTGGFTTSYEQYF. The chain has TRBV7-8 and TRBJ2-7; 10 bases map to TRBD1. CDR3 length: 18 residues. Germline lookup yields CDR1 SGHVS and CDR2 FQNEAQ. J lost 0 bases, V lost 1 base, and 9 bases had no gene match.

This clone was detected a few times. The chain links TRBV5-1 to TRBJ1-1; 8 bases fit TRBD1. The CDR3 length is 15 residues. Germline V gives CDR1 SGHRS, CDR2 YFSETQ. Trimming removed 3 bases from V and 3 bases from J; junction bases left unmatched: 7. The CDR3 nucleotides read TGCGCCAGCAGCTCCCGGACAGGGATTGACACTGAAGCTTTCTTT. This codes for CASSSRTGIDTEAFF.

CDR3 amino acids: CASSFLTGYLAKNIQYF. The DNA of the CDR3 is TGTGCCAGCAGCTTTCTTACAGGGTACCTAGCCAAAAACATTCAGTACTTC. The V and J genes are TRBV21-1 and TRBJ2-4; the table's D call, TRBD1, has no DNA check behind it. TRBV21-1 counts as a pseudogene. CDR3 length: 17 residues.

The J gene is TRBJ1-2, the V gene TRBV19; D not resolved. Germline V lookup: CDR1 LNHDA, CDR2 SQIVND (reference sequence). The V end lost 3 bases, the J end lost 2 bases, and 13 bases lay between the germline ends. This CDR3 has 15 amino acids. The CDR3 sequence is CASSIILRQNYGYTF. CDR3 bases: TGTGCCAGTAGTATTATCTTGAGGCAGAACTATGGCTACACCTTC.

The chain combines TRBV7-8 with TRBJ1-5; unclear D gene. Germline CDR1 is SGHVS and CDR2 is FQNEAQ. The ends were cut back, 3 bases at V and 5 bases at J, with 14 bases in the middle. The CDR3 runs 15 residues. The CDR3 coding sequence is TGTGCCAGCAGCTTGGAACCGGGAAGATATCAGCCCCAGCATTTT. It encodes CASSLEPGRYQPQHF.

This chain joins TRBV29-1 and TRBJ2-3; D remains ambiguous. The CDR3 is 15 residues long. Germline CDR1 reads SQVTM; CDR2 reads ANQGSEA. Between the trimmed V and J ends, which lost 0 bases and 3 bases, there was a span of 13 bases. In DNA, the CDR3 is TGCAGCGTTGAAGATTCTGGTGGTAGTACAGATACGCAGTATTTT. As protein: CSVEDSGGSTDTQYF.

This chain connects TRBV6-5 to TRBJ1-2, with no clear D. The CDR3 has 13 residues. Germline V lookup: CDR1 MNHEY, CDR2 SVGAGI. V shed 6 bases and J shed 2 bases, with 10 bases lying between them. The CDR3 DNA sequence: TGTGCCAGCAGCCGCACGGGAAACTATGGCTACACCTTC. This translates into CASSRTGNYGYTF.

CDR3: CASSADREDEQYF. CDR3 DNA sequence: TGTGCCAGCAGTGCAGACAGGGAAGACGAGCAGTACTTC. V is TRBV2 and J is TRBJ2-7, with 7 nucleotides matching TRBD1. J gave up 5 bases and V 4 bases, and 5 bases lay outside the gene matches. This CDR3 has 13 amino acids. Germline CDR1 is SNHLY and CDR2 is FYNNEI.

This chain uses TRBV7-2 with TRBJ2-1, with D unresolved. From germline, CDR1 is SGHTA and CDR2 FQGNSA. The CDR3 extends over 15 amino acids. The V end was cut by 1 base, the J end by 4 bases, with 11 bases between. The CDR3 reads CASSLGSVVYNEQFF. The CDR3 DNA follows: TGTGCCAGCAGCTTAGGTTCGGTCGTTTACAATGAGCAGTTCTTC.

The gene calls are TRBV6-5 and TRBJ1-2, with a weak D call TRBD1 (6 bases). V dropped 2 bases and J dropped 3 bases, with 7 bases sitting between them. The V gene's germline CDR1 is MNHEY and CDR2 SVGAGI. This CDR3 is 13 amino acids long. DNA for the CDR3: TGTGCCAGCAGTTACAACAGGGACTATGGCTACACCTTC. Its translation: CASSYNRDYGYTF.

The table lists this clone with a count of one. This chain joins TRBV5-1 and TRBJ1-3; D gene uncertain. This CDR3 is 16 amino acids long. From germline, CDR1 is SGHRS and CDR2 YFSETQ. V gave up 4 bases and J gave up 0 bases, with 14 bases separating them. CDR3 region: CASSLREPSSGNTIYF. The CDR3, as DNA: TGCGCCAGCAGCCTCCGGGAGCCGAGCTCTGGAAACACCATATATTTT.

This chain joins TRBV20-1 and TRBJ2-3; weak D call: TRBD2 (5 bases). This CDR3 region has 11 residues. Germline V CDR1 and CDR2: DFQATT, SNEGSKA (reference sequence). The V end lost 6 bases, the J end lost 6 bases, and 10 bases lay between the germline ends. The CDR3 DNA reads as TGCAGTGCAGTTCAGCGGGATACGCAGTATTTT. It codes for CSAVQRDTQYF.

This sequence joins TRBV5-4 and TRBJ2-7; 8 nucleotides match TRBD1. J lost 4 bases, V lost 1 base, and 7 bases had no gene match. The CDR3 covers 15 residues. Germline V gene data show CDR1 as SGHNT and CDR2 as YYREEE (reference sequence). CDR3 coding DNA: TGTGCCAGCAGCTTGAAACAGGGGGGTATTTACGAGCAGTACTTC. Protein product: CASSLKQGGIYEQYF.

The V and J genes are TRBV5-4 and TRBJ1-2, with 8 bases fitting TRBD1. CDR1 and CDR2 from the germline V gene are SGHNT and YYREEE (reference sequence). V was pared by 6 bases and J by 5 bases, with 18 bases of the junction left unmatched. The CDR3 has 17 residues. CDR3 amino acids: CASNSFPPGGFRYGYTF. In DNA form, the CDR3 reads TGTGCCAGCAACAGCTTCCCGCCAGGGGGCTTTAGGTATGGCTACACCTTC.

The CDR3 loop reads CAISAGTPRIYGYTF. In DNA form, the CDR3 reads TGTGCCATCAGTGCGGGGACACCTAGAATTTATGGCTACACCTTC. The chain combines TRBV10-3 with TRBJ1-2, with D possibly matching TRBD1 (6 bases). The CDR3 is 15 amino acids. Germline V lookup: CDR1 ENHRY, CDR2 SYGVKD. With 4 bases removed from V and 5 bases from J, the gap between germline ends came to 17 bases.

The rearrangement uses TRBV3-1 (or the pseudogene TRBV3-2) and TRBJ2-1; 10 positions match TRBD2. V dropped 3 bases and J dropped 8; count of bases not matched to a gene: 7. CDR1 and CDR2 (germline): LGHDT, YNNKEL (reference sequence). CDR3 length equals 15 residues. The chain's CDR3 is CASSHERGGGDEQFF. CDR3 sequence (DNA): TGTGCCAGCAGCCACGAGCGGGGGGGCGGCGATGAGCAGTTCTTC.

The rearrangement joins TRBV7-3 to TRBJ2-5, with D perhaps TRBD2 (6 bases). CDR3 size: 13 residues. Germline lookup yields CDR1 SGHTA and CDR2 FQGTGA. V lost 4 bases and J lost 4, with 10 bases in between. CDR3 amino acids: CASSSDGGETQYF. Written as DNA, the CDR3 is TGTGCCAGCAGCTCGGACGGGGGAGAGACCCAGTACTTC.

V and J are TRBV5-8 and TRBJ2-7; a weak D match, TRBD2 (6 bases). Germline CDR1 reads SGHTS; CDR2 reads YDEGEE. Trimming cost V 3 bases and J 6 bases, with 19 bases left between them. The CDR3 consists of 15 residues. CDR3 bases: TGTGCCAGCAGCTCCGAACCCTACGGGAGAGTCGAGCAGTACTTC. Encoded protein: CASSSEPYGRVEQYF.

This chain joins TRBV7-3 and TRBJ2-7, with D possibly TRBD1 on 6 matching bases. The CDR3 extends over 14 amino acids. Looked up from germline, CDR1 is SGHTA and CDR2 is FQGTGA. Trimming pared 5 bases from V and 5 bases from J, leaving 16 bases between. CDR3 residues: CASSIIPGHHEQYF. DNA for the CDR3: TGTGCCAGCAGCATCATTCCGGGACACCACGAGCAGTACTTC.

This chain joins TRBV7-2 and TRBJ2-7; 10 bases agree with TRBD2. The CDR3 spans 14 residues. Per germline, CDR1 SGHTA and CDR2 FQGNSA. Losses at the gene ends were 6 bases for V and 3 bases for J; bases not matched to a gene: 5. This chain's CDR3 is CASSLTSGDYEQYF. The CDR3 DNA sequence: TGTGCCAGCAGTCTTACTAGCGGGGACTACGAGCAGTACTTC.

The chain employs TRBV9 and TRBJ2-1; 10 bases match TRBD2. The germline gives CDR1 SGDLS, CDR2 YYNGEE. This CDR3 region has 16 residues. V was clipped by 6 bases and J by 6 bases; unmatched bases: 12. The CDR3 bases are TGTGCCAGCACCTATCTGGGAGCGGGAGGGATCAATGAGCAGTTCTTC. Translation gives CASTYLGAGGINEQFF. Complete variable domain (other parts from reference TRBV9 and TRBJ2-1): DSGVTQTPKHLITATGQRVTLRCSPRSGDLSVYWYQQSLDQGLQFLIQYYNGEERAKGNILERFSAQQFPDLHSELNLSSLELGDSALYFCASTYLGAGGINEQFFGPGTRLTVL.

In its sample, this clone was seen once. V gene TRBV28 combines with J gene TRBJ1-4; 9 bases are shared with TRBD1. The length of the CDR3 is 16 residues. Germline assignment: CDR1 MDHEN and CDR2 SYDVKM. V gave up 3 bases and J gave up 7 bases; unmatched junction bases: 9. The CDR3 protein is CASSLGYRGQGEKLFF. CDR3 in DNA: TGTGCCAGCAGTTTGGGTTACAGGGGGCAGGGTGAAAAACTGTTTTTT.

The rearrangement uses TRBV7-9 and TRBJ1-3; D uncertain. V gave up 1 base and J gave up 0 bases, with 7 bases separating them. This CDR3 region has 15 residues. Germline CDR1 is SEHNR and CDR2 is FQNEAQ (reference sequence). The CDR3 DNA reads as TGTGCCAGCAGCTTAGGCGGGAGCTCTGGAAACACCATATATTTT. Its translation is CASSLGGSSGNTIYF.